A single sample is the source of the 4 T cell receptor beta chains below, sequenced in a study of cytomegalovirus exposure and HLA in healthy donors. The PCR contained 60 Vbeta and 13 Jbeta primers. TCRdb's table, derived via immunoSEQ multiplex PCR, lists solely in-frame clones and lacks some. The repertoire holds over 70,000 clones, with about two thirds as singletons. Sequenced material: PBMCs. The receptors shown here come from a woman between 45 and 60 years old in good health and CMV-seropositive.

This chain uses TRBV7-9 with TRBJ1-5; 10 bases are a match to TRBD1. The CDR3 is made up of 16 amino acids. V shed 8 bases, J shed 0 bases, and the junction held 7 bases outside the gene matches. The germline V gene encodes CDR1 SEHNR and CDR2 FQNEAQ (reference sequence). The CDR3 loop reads CASAPGQGDSNQPQHF. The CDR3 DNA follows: TGTGCCAGCGCTCCTGGACAGGGGGATAGCAATCAGCCCCAGCATTTT.

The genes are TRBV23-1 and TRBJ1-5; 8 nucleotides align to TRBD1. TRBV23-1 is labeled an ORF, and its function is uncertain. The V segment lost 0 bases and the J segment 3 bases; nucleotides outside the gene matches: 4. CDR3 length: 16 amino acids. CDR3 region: CASSQSGTGPNQPQHF. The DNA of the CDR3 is TGCGCCAGCAGTCAATCCGGGACAGGACCCAATCAGCCCCAGCATTTT.

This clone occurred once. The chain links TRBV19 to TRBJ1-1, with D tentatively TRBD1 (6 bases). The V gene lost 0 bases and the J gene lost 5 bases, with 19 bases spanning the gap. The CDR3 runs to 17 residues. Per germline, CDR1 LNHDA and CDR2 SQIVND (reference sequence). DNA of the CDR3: TGTGCCAGTAGTATAGAGTTCGGGTTCGGGGGGCCAACTGAAGCTTTCTTT. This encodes CASSIEFGFGGPTEAFF.

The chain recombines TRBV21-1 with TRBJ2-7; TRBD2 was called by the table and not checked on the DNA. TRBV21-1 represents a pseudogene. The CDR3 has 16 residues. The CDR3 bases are TGTGCCAGCAGCACCCCCGGGACTAGCGGGACCTACGAGCAGTACTTC. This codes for CASSTPGTSGTYEQYF.